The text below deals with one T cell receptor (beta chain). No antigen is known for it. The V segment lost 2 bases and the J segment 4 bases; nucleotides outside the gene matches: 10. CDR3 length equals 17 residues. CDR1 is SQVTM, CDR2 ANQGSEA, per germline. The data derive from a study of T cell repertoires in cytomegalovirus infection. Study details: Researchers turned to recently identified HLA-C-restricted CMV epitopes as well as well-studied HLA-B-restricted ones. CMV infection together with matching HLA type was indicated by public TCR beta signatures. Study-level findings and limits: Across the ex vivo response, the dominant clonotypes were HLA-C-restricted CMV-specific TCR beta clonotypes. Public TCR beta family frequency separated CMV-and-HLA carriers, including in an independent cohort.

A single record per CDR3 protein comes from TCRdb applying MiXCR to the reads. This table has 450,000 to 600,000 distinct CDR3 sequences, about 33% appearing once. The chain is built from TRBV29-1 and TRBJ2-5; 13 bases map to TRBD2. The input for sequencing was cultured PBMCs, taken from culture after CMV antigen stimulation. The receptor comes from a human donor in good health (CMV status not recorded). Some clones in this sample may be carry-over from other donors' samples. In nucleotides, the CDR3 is TGCAGCGTTGAACCAAGACTAGCGGGAGGATCTGGAGAGACCCAGTACTTC. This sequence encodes CSVEPRLAGGSGETQYF.